These 27 T cell receptor beta chains were all obtained from the same sample, sequenced in a study of breast tumors, draining lymph nodes, adjacent tissues. TCRdb re-called the multiplex PCR reads with MiXCR, one entry per CDR3 protein. The sample lists over 200,000 distinct CDR3 sequences; about 32% were seen once. The lymph nodes were axillary draining lymph nodes from breast cancer patients. The sequenced material came from axillary lymph node tissue. The receptors originated from a female donor with breast cancer. Some clones in this sample may be carry-over from other donors' samples.

V usage is TRBV29-1 and J usage is TRBJ2-1; 8 bases map to TRBD1. CDR3 length equals 14 residues. Losses at the gene ends were 5 bases for V and 6 bases for J; bases not matched to a gene: 9. Germline assignment: CDR1 SQVTM and CDR2 ANQGSEA. The CDR3 DNA reads as TGCAGCGTTTCTCAGGGACAGGCTGGCAATGAGCAGTTCTTC. It encodes CSVSQGQAGNEQFF.

As to this clonotype: It may be a read error: a sequence one base away is much more abundant. The J gene is TRBJ2-1, the V gene TRBV30, with 7 nucleotides matching TRBD1. Germline CDR1 and CDR2: GTSNPN and SVGIG (reference sequence). This CDR3 spans 11 amino acids. CDR3 coding DNA: TGTGCCTGGAGACAGGGGAATGGGCAGTTCTTC. Its translation: CAWRQGNGQFF.

Comment on this clonotype: Sequence at one end of the junction differs from germline and may be a read error. The chain combines TRBV7-2 with TRBJ2-7; the D gene could be TRBD1 or TRBD2 (7 bases each). This CDR3 is 15 amino acids long. Per germline, CDR1 SGHTA and CDR2 FQGNSA. The CDR3 DNA is TGCGCCAGCAGCTTTGGGAGGGAGGGGGCATACGAGCAGTACTTC. Protein: CASSFGREGAYEQYF.

The table lists this clonotype with many counts. V and J are TRBV5-1 and TRBJ2-1, with TRBD2 matching 15 bases. Germline CDR1 and CDR2: SGHRS and YFSETQ. V was clipped by 4 bases and J by 10 bases; unmatched bases: 6. The CDR3 has 15 amino acids. The CDR3 reads CASSRTSGRAGEQFF. The CDR3 bases are TGCGCCAGCAGCCGGACTAGCGGGAGGGCCGGGGAGCAGTTCTTC.

Concerning this clonotype itself: The junction differs from germline at one of its ends, possibly a read error. The chain combines TRBV7-6 with TRBJ2-5; TRBD1 agrees at 8 bases. The germline V gene encodes CDR1 SGHVS and CDR2 FNYEAQ. This CDR3 has 8 residues. The CDR3 protein is CASSRTGF. The CDR3 DNA follows: TGTGCCAGCAGCCGGACAGGGTTT.

The V gene is TRBV19, the J gene TRBJ2-6; the match to TRBD1 covers 10 bases. Germline V gene sequence: CDR1 LNHDA, CDR2 SQIVND (reference sequence). This CDR3 spans 17 amino acids. J was trimmed by 1 base and V by 7 bases; bases with no gene match: 7. The DNA of the CDR3 is TGTGCCAGTACAGTGACAGGGGGCACATCTGGGGCCAACGTCCTGACTTTC. It yields the protein CASTVTGGTSGANVLTF.

This clonotype has a count of ten or more. This sequence joins TRBV7-9 and TRBJ2-5; possible D gene TRBD1, 6 bases. This CDR3 has 16 amino acids. Trimming removed 4 bases at V and 3 bases at J, with 18 bases between. CDR1 and CDR2 from the germline V gene are SEHNR and FQNEAQ (reference sequence). The CDR3 is CASSSSVRDIKETQYF. In DNA, the CDR3 is TGTGCCAGCAGCTCAAGCGTCCGGGACATCAAAGAGACCCAGTACTTC.

V gene TRBV19 combines with J gene TRBJ1-6; TRBD1 aligns across 10 bases. Germline V gives CDR1 LNHDA, CDR2 SQIVND (reference sequence). This CDR3 spans 16 amino acids. J gave up 7 bases and V 4 bases, and 7 bases lay outside the gene matches. DNA of the CDR3: TGTGCCAGTAGTACCCCACGGGGACAGGGGAATTCACCCCTCCACTTT. As protein: CASSTPRGQGNSPLHF.

The sample holds many counts of this clonotype. V and J are TRBV4-2 and TRBJ2-2, with D perhaps given as TRBD1 or TRBD2 (5 bases each). The V gene lost 5 bases and the J gene lost 3 bases, with 10 bases spanning the gap. The CDR3 spans 14 residues. Germline values: CDR1 LGHNA, CDR2 YNFKEQ. The CDR3 is CASSGGPYTGELFF. The CDR3 DNA reads as TGTGCCAGCAGCGGGGGACCCTACACCGGGGAGCTGTTTTTT.

This clonotype was observed many times. The chain combines TRBV6-1 with TRBJ2-1; 11 nucleotides align to TRBD2. In germline, CDR1 is MNHNS, CDR2 SASEGT. J lost 16 bases, V lost 6 bases, and 8 bases had no gene match. The CDR3 is 12 amino acids. CDR3 loop: CASRDSGRAHFF. CDR3 coding DNA: TGTGCCAGCAGGGATAGCGGGAGGGCCCATTTCTTC.

This sequence joins TRBV19 and TRBJ1-1; D not certain. The CDR3 extends over 14 amino acids. In germline, CDR1 is LNHDA, CDR2 SQIVND (reference sequence). The ends were cut back, 5 bases at V and 0 bases at J, with 10 bases in the middle. The DNA of the CDR3 is TGTGCCAGTAGTGCCGCTAACTTGAACACTGAAGCTTTCTTT. It yields the protein CASSAANLNTEAFF.

The chain uses TRBV24-1 and TRBJ1-4; D is possibly TRBD1 (6 bases). The CDR3 is made up of 14 amino acids. Germline CDR1 and CDR2: KGHDR and SFDVKD. V was shortened by 9 bases and J by 8 bases, with 18 bases between the two germline ends. CDR3 amino acids: CATARRTAGEKLFF. As DNA, the CDR3 is TGTGCCACCGCCCGCAGGACAGCGGGGGAAAAACTGTTTTTT.

This clonotype was seen many times. The V gene is TRBV3-1, the J gene TRBJ2-1; D gene uncertain. The CDR3 runs to 14 residues. Germline CDR1 is LGHDT and CDR2 is YNNKEL (reference sequence). V was trimmed by 1 base and J by 7 bases, leaving 11 bases between them. The CDR3 DNA follows: TGTGCCAGCAGCCAAGTTCAATTCGGTAATGAGCAGTTCTTC. Translation gives CASSQVQFGNEQFF.

CDR3 DNA sequence: TGTGCCAGCAGCATGACTAGCGGGGCCTCCTACGAGCAGTACTTC. As protein: CASSMTSGASYEQYF. V usage is TRBV7-9 and J usage is TRBJ2-7; the match to TRBD2 covers 11 bases. Per the germline V gene, CDR1 is SEHNR and CDR2 is FQNEAQ (reference sequence). The CDR3 runs to 15 residues. J gave up 0 bases and V 5 bases, and 3 bases lay outside the gene matches.

This clonotype was seen repeatedly, ten times or more. V gene TRBV6-6 combines with J gene TRBJ1-4; TRBD1 agrees at 9 bases. Germline V gene sequence: CDR1 MNHNY, CDR2 SVGAGI (reference sequence). The length of the CDR3 is 15 residues. V shed 6 bases, J shed 4 bases, and the junction held 6 bases outside the gene matches. This CDR3 reads CASRRTGVDNEKLFF. CDR3 sequence (DNA): TGTGCCAGCAGAAGGACAGGGGTCGATAATGAAAAACTGTTTTTT.

With respect to this clonotype: A much more abundant neighbour one base away suggests this may be a read error. The rearrangement joins TRBV30 to TRBJ1-2, with TRBD1 as a possible D gene (5 bases). The CDR3 runs 15 residues. Germline V gene sequence: CDR1 GTSNPN, CDR2 SVGIG (reference sequence). As DNA, the CDR3 is TGTACCTGGAGTTTCGGGGGGACGGATAACTATGGCTACACCTTC. This sequence encodes CTWSFGGTDNYGYTF.

The chain uses TRBV24-1 and TRBJ2-3; 12 bases match TRBD2. The CDR3 consists of 16 residues. The germline V gene has CDR1 KGHDR and CDR2 SFDVKD. With V trimmed by 7 bases and J by 4 bases, 8 bases remained unmatched. CDR3 DNA: TGTGCCACCAGCGGACTAGCGGGATCAAAGGCAGATACGCAGTATTTT. It is translated as CATSGLAGSKADTQYF.

This clonotype is a singleton in its sample. J is TRBJ1-1 and V is TRBV6-6; D possibly corresponds to TRBD1 (5 bases). Germline V gene data show CDR1 as MNHNY and CDR2 as SVGAGI (reference sequence). The CDR3 loop spans 12 amino acids. V gave up 2 bases and J gave up 11 bases, with 12 bases separating them. The CDR3 protein is CASSYQGSKAFF. The CDR3 nucleotides read TGTGCCAGCAGTTACCAGGGTTCGAAGGCTTTCTTT.

The chain uses TRBV10-3 and TRBJ1-2; 11 positions agree with TRBD1. The germline V gene encodes CDR1 ENHRY and CDR2 SYGVKD. This CDR3 is built from 16 residues. V was pared by 6 bases and J by 0 bases, with 6 bases of the junction left unmatched. In DNA, the CDR3 is TGTGCCATCAGCGAGGAGGGACAGGGGGCTAACTATGGCTACACCTTC. This sequence encodes CAISEEGQGANYGYTF.

The table lists this clonotype with many counts. V and J are TRBV15 and TRBJ2-5, with 7 bases matching TRBD2. Germline trimming cut 5 bases from V and 2 bases from J; bases unmatched to any gene: 8. The CDR3 runs to 15 residues. Germline loops: CDR1 LNHNV, CDR2 YYDKDF (reference sequence). The CDR3 is CATSFRSSGQETQYF. DNA of the CDR3: TGTGCCACCAGCTTTCGGTCTAGCGGTCAAGAGACCCAGTACTTC.

This clonotype was seen repeatedly, ten times or more. The chain links TRBV6-2 or TRBV6-3 to TRBJ2-2, with D perhaps matching TRBD2 (5 bases). Germline CDR1 and CDR2: MNHEY and SVGEGT. Deletions cut 4 bases from V and 1 base from J, with 10 bases between. The CDR3 length is 15 residues. CDR3 nucleotide sequence: TGTGCCAGCAGTTGGAACGGGATGAACACCGGGGAGCTGTTTTTT. It codes for CASSWNGMNTGELFF.

This clonotype showed up just once. The junction and the germline gene differ at one end; a read error may be behind it. The gene calls are TRBV2 and TRBJ1-3, with 7 bases aligning to TRBD1. This CDR3 spans 17 amino acids. Germline V gene sequence: CDR1 SNHLY, CDR2 FYNNEI. The CDR3 sequence is CASSGSLQGISRNTIYF. The CDR3 DNA follows: TGTGCTAGCAGTGGTTCATTACAGGGGATCTCTAGAAACACCATATATTTT.

This clonotype was seen at least ten times. This sequence joins TRBV7-2 and TRBJ2-1; a possible D gene is TRBD2 (6 bases). This CDR3 contains 19 residues. Trimming left V 0 bases short and J 5 bases short, with 23 bases between. Germline V gives CDR1 SGHTA, CDR2 FQGNSA. Here the CDR3 reads CASSLASYTSPGVNNEQFF. In DNA form, the CDR3 reads TGTGCCAGCAGCTTAGCGAGTTACACGAGTCCGGGAGTTAACAATGAGCAGTTCTTC. Filled out from reference TRBV7-2 and TRBJ2-1, the complete variable domain reads GAGVSQSPSNKVTEKGKDVELRCDPISGHTALYWYRQSLGQGLEFLIYFQGNSAPDKSGLPSDRFSAERTGGSVSTLTIQRTQQEDSAVYLCASSLASYTSPGVNNEQFFGPGTRLTVL.

In this sample, this clonotype turned up a few times. A much larger clonotype is one base distant, so this may be a read error. V is TRBV20-1 and J is TRBJ2-2; D remains unclear. V was pared by 0 bases and J by 4 bases, with 15 bases between. The germline gives CDR1 DFQATT, CDR2 SNEGSKA (reference sequence). The CDR3 spans 16 residues. CDR3: CSARDPLHSTTGELFF. DNA of the CDR3: TGCAGTGCTAGAGATCCGCTTCATTCGACCACCGGGGAGCTGTTTTTT.

This clonotype occurred many times. V and J are TRBV18 and TRBJ1-6; 7 positions match TRBD1. The germline V gene has CDR1 KGHSH and CDR2 LQKENI. The CDR3 loop spans 14 amino acids. Losses at the gene ends were 6 bases for V and 10 bases for J; bases not matched to a gene: 9. CDR3 region: CASSKDRAGSPLHF. The DNA for the CDR3 is TGTGCCAGCTCGAAAGACAGGGCGGGATCACCCCTCCACTTT. The full variable domain, in which reference TRBV18 and TRBJ1-6 provide the parts outside the CDR3, is NAGVMQNPRHLVRRRGQEARLRCSPMKGHSHVYWYRQLPEEGLKFMVYLQKENIIDESGMPKERFSAEFPKEGPSILRIQQVVRGDSAAYFCASSKDRAGSPLHFGNGTRLTVT.

At least ten counts were recorded for this clonotype. The J gene is TRBJ1-6, the V gene TRBV6-5; 12 nucleotides match TRBD1. The CDR3 length is 16 residues. Germline V lookup: CDR1 MNHEY, CDR2 SVGAGI. The chain's CDR3 is CGRDRGLSSYNSPLHF. Written as DNA, the CDR3 is TGTGGACGGGACAGGGGGCTTAGCTCCTATAATTCACCCCTCCACTTT.

The CDR3 here is CASSPLGLGELFF. CDR3 DNA: TGTGCCAGCAGCCCACTGGGCCTCGGGGAGCTGTTTTTT. The chain employs TRBV9 and TRBJ2-2; D gene ambiguous. The CDR3 is 13 amino acids. CDR1 and CDR2 from the germline V gene are SGDLS and YYNGEE. The V end was cut by 4 bases, the J end by 7 bases, with 11 bases between.